This T cell receptor beta chain derives from a study of T-cell reconstitution after alpha-beta-depleted transplantation in children. Study-wide results and limits: Alpha-beta T cells present about two months after transplant were reported to originate from several hundred expanded graft clones. Once a year had passed after transplant, T-cell counts and diversity came mostly from newly produced T cells.

This clonotype was counted between two and nine times. Antigen: not known. Researchers prepared the TCRbeta library using unique molecular identifiers, the study reports. TCRdb itself ran the PCR reads through MiXCR, one entry per CDR3 protein. This table holds some 600,000 distinct CDR3 sequences, 10% to 15% found once. CDR3 size: 16 residues. J lost 7 bases, V lost 3 bases, and 7 bases had no gene match. The receptor was derived from a male patient younger than 18 who had a stem cell transplant for acute myeloid leukemia, so the T cells may come from the graft donor. V gene TRBV12-3 or TRBV12-4 combines with J gene TRBJ2-1, with TRBD2 matching over 12 bases. Here the sequenced sample was PBMCs, mostly from graft donor cells, taken 360 days after TCRalphabeta/CD19-depleted stem cell transplant. CDR3 in amino acids: CASSLVLAGGGNEQFF. The CDR3 bases are TGTGCCAGCAGTTTGGTACTAGCGGGAGGCGGAAATGAGCAGTTCTTC.